This record concerns one T cell receptor beta chain sequence. Its antigen is not known. Per the germline V gene, CDR1 is MNHNS and CDR2 is SASEGT. The CDR3 extends over 12 amino acids. V lost 10 bases and J 3 bases, leaving 13 bases between the germline ends. Between about 19,000 and 1,100,000 sorted cells, with 10%, 30% or 50% RNA, yielded naive CD8 libraries. Researchers sorted naive CD8 T cells as cells that were CD8+CD4-CCR7+CD45RA+. The entry originates in a study of molecular identifiers for immune sequencing clone quantification. Broader study findings: The share of molecules held by clones above 20 RNA copies was over 99% in effector cells and under 1% in naive cells.

Previously described methods and listed TCR primers were employed for the bulk TCR libraries. TCRdb re-derived calls from the PCR reads in MiXCR, one entry per CDR3 protein. The data contain about 320,000 distinct CDR3 sequences, under 25% of them singletons. This clonotype was sampled from a human donor in good health. Some libraries in this study had Jurkat cell RNA spiked in. Source material: naive CD8+ T cells from blood, with Jurkat cell RNA spiked in. Subset meaning: FACS-sorted CD8+CD4-CCR7+CD45RA+ naive T cells. The chain uses TRBV6-1 and TRBJ2-7; perhaps TRBD2 as D (6 bases). The CDR3 DNA follows: TGTGCCACGGAAGCGGGTGTCTACGAGCAGTACTTC. Translated, it gives CATEAGVYEQYF.